This TCR beta chain was identified in a study of CD8 T cells in Susac syndrome. The authors reverse transcribed about 0.45 to 1 ug RNA with random hexamers. A multiplex approach, immunoSEQ multiplex PCR, amplified TCR beta CDR3 across 54 Vbeta and 13 Jbeta. TCRdb re-called the immunoSEQ multiplex PCR reads with MiXCR, one entry per CDR3 protein. The top ten clones hold approximately 0.09% of a sample with approximately 160,000 distinct CDR3 sequences, 85% to 95% of them seen once. The multiple sclerosis control cohort comprised treatment-naive individuals presenting with stable or active relapsing-remitting disease. Negative isolation was applied to CD8+ and CD4+ T cells, and FACS enrichment was applied to TEMRA cells. Notes on the study in general: The study acknowledged a relatively small number of individuals in its TCR sequencing and HLA analysis.

As for this clonotype: Its cognate antigen is unknown.

CDR3 length: 12 residues. The germline gives CDR1 SNHLY, CDR2 FYNNEI. V was clipped by 7 bases and J by 5 bases, with 11 bases between them. The chain combines TRBV2 with TRBJ1-2; D gene unclear. The sample was CD4+ T cells from PBMCs. This sequence was found in a human donor with multiple sclerosis. CDR3 residues: CASMRVGYGYTF. CDR3 bases: TGTGCCAGCATGAGGGTCGGGTATGGCTACACCTTC.